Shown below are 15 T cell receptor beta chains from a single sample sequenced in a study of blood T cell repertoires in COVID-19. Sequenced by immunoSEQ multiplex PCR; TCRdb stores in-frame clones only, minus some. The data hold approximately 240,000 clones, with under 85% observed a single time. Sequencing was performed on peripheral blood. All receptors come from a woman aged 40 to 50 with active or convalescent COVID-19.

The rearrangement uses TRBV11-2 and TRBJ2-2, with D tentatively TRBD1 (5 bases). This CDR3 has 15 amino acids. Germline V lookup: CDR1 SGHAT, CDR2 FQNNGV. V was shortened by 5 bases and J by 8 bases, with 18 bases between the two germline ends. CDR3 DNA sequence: TGTGCCAGCAGCAGGGGTTTTTTAGGGCCGGGGGAGCTGTTTTTT. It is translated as CASSRGFLGPGELFF.

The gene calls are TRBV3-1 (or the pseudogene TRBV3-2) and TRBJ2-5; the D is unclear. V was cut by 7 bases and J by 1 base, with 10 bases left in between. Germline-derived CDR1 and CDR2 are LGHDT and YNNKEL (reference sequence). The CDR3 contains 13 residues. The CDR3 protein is CASNLQFQETQYF. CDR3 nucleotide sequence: TGTGCCAGCAACCTACAGTTCCAAGAGACCCAGTACTTC.

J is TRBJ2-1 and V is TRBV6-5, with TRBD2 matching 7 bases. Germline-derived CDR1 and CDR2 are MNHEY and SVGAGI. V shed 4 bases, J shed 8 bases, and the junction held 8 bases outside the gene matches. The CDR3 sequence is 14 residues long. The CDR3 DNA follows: TGTGCCAGCAGTTCCGCTGCGGGGGAGGATGAGCAGTTCTTC. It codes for CASSSAAGEDEQFF.

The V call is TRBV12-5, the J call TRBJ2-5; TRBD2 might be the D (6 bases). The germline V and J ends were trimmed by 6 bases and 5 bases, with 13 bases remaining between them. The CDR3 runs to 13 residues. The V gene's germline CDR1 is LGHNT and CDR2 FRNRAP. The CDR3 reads CASGSTRRETQYF. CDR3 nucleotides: TGTGCTAGTGGGTCGACTAGGCGGGAGACCCAGTACTTC.

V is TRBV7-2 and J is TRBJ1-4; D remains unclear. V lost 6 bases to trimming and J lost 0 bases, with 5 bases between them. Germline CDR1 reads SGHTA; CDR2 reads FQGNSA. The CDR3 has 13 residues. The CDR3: CASRRATNEKLFF. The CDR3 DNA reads TGTGCCAGCAGGCGCGCAACTAATGAAAAACTGTTTTTT.

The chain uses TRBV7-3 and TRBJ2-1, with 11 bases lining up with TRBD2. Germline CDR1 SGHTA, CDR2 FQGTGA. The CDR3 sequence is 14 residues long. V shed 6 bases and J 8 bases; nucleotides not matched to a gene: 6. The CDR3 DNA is TGTGCCAGCAGTACGACTAGCGGGGAATATGAGCAGTTCTTC. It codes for CASSTTSGEYEQFF.

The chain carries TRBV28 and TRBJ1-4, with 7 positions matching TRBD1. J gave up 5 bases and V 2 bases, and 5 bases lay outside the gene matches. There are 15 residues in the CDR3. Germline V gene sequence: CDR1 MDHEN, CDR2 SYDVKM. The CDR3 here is CASSLRTGQNEKLFF. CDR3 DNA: TGTGCCAGCAGTTTAAGGACAGGCCAAAATGAAAAACTGTTTTTT.

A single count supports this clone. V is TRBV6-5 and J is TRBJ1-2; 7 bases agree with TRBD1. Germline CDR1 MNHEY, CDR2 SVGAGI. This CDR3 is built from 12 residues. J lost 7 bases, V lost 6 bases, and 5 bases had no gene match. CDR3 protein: CASRTGQGGYTF. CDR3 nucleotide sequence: TGTGCCAGCAGGACAGGGCAGGGTGGCTACACCTTC.

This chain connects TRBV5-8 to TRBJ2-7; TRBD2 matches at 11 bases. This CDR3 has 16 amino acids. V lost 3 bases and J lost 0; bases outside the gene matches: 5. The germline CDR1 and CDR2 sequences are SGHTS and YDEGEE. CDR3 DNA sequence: TGTGCCAGCAGCTGGGGACTAGCGGATTTCTCCTACGAGCAGTACGTC. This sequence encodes CASSWGLADFSYEQYV.

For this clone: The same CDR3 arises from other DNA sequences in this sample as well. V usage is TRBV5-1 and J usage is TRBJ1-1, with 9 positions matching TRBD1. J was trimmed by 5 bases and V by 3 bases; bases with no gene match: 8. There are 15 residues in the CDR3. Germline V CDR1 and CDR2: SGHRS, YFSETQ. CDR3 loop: CASSWGQGLETEAFF. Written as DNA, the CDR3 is TGCGCCAGCAGCTGGGGACAGGGATTGGAAACTGAAGCTTTCTTT.

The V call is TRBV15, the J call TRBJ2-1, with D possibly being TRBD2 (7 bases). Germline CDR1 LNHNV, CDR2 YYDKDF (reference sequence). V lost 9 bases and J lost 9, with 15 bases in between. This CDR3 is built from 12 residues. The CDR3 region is CATTQGRGEQFF. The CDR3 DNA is TGTGCCACTACTCAGGGGAGGGGTGAGCAGTTCTTC.

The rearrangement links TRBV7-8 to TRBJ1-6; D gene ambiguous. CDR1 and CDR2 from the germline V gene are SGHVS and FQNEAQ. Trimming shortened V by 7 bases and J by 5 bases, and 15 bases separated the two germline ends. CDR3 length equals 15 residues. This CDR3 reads CASTEREGDNSPLHF. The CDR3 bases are TGTGCCAGCACCGAGAGGGAGGGAGATAATTCACCCCTCCACTTT.

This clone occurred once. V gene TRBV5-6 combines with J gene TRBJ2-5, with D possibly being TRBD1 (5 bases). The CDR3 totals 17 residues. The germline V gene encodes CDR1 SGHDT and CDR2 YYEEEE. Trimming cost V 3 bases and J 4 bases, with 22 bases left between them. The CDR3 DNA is TGTGCCAGCAGCTCCTCTCAGGGCCTGACGATGGTAGAGACCCAGTACTTC. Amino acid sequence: CASSSSQGLTMVETQYF.

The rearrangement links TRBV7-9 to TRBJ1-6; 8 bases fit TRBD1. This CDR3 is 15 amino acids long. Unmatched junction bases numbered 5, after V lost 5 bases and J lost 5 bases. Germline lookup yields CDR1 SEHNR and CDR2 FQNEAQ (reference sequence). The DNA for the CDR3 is TGTGCCAGCAGCCTTAGACAGGGGAATAATTCACCCCTCCACTTT. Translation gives CASSLRQGNNSPLHF.

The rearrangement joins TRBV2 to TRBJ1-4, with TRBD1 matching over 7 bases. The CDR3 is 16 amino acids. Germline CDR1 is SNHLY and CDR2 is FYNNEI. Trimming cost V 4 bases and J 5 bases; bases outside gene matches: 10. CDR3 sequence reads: CASSGRWGRGNEKLFF. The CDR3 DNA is TGTGCCAGCAGTGGCCGGTGGGGCAGGGGGAATGAAAAACTGTTTTTT.